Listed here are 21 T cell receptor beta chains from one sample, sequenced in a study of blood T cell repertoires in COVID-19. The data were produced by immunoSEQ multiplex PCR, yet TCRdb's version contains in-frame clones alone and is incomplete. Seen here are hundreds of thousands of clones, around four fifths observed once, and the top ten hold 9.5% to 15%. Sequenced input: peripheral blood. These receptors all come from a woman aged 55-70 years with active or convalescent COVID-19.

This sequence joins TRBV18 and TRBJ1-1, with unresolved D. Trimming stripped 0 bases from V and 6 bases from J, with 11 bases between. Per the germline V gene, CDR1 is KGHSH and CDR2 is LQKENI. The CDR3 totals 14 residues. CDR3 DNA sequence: TGTGCCAGCTCACCACCGTTGAGGAAGGCTGAAGCTTTCTTT. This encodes CASSPPLRKAEAFF. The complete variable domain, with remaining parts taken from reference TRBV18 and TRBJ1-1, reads NAGVMQNPRHLVRRRGQEARLRCSPMKGHSHVYWYRQLPEEGLKFMVYLQKENIIDESGMPKERFSAEFPKEGPSILRIQQVVRGDSAAYFCASSPPLRKAEAFFGQGTRLTVV.

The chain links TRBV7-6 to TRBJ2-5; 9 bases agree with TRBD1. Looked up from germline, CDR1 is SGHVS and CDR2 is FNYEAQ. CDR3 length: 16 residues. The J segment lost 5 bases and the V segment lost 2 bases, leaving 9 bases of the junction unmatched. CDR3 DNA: TGTGCCAGCAGCTTATCCGGGACAGGGAGTTTCGAGACCCAGTACTTC. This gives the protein CASSLSGTGSFETQYF.

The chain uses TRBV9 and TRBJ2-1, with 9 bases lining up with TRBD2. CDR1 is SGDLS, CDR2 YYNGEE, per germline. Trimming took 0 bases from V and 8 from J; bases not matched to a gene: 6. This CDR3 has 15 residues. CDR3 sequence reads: CASSVGGGAMDEQFF. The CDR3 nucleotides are TGTGCCAGCAGCGTAGGCGGGGGGGCTATGGATGAGCAGTTCTTC.

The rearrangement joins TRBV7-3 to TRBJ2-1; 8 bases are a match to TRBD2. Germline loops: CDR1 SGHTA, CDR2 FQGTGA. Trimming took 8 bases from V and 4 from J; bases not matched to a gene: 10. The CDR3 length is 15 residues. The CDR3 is CASASSAGGYNEQFF. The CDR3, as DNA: TGTGCCAGCGCCAGCTCTGCGGGGGGTTACAATGAGCAGTTCTTC.

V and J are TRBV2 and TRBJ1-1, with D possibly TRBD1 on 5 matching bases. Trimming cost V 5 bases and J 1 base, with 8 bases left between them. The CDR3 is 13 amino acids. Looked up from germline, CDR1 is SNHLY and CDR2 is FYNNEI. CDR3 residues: CASSMTENTEAFF. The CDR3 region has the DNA TGTGCCAGCAGTATGACAGAGAACACTGAAGCTTTCTTT.

CDR3 DNA: TGTGCCAGTACCCCGGGACAGGGGGTAAAAAGCACCTTC. Its protein product is CASTPGQGVKSTF. The V call is TRBV19, the J call TRBJ1-2; 11 bases are shared with TRBD1. Trimming removed 7 bases from V and 13 bases from J; junction bases left unmatched: 11. The germline gives CDR1 LNHDA, CDR2 SQIVND (reference sequence). The CDR3 extends over 13 amino acids.

For the CDR3, the DNA is TGCGCCAGCAGCTTGGCAGGGGGCAAAGATACGCAGTATTTT. Its translation: CASSLAGGKDTQYF. The chain is built from TRBV5-1 and TRBJ2-3; 8 nucleotides align to TRBD1. The germline V gene encodes CDR1 SGHRS and CDR2 YFSETQ. The CDR3 contains 14 residues. After removal of 0 bases from V and 5 bases from J, the junction contained 2 bases not matched to a gene.

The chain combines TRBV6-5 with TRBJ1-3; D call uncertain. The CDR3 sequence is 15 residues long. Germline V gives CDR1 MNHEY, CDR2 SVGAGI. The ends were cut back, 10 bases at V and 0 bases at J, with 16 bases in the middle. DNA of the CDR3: TGTGCCACCCTCCTTGGGCCCCGCTCTGGAAACACCATATATTTT. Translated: CATLLGPRSGNTIYF.

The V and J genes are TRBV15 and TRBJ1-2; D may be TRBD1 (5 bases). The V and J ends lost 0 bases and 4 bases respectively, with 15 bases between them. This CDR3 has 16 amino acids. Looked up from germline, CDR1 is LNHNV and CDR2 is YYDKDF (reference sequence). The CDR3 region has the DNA TGTGCCACCAGCAGAGATTTGCGGGAGAGGGGCTATGGCTACACCTTC. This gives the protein CATSRDLRERGYGYTF.

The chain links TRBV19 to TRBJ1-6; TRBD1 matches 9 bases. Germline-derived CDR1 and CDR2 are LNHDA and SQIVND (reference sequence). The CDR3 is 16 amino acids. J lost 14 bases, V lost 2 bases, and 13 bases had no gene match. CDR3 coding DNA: TGTGCCAGTAGTATATCGGGACAGGGCACCGCGTTCGCCCTCCACTTT. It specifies CASSISGQGTAFALHF.

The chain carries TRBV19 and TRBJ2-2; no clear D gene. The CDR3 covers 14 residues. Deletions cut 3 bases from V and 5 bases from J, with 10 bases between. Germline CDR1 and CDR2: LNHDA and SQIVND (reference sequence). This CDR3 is CASSMGYLTGELFF. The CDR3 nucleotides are TGTGCCAGTAGTATGGGCTACCTAACCGGGGAGCTGTTTTTT.

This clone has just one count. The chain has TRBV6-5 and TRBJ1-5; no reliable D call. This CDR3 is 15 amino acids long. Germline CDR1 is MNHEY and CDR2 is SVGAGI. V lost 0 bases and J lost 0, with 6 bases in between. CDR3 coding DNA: TGTGCCAGCAGTTACTCGTCACTTAGCAATCAGCCCCAGCATTTT. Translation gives CASSYSSLSNQPQHF.

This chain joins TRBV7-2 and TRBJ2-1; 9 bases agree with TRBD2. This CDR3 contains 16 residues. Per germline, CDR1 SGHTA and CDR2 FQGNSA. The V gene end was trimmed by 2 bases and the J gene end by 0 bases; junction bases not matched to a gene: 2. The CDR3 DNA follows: TGTGCCAGCAGCTTAAGGGGACTAGCCTCCTACAATGAGCAGTTCTTC. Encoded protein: CASSLRGLASYNEQFF.

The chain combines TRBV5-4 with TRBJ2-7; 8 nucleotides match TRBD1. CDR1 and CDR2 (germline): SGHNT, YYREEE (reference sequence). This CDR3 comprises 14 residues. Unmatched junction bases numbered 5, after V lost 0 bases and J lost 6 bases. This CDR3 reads CASSLETGVSEQYF. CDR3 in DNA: TGTGCCAGCAGCTTGGAGACAGGGGTAAGCGAGCAGTACTTC.

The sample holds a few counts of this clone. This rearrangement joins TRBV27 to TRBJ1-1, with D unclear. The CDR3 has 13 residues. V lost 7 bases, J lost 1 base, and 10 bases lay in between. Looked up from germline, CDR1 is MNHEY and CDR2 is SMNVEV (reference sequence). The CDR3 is CASKPDRNTEAFF. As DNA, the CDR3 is TGTGCCAGCAAACCTGATAGGAACACTGAAGCTTTCTTT.

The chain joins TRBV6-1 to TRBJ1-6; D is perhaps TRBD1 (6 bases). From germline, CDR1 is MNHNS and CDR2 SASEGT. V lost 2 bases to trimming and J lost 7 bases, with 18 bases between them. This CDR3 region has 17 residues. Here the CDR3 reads CASSEYFGGRGNSPLHF. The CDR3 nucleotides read TGTGCCAGCAGTGAATATTTTGGTGGCAGGGGCAATTCACCCCTCCACTTT.

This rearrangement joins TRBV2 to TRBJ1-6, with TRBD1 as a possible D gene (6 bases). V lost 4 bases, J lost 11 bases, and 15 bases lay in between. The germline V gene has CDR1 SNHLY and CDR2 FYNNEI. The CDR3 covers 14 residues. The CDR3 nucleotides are TGTGCCAGCAGTGTTCAGGGGATGGGGACACCCCTCCACTTT. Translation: CASSVQGMGTPLHF.

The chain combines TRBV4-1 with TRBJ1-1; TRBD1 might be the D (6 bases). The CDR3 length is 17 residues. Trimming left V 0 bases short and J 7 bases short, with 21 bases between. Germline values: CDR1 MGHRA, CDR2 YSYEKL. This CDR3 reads CASSQDVGPALRGEAFF. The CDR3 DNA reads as TGCGCCAGCAGCCAAGATGTCGGTCCGGCCCTCAGGGGTGAAGCTTTCTTT.

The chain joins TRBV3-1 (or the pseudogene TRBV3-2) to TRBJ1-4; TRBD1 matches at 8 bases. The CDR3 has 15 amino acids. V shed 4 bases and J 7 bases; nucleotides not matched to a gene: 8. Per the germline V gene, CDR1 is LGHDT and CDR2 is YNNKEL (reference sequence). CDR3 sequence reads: CASSPGQGRGEKLFF. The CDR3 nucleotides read TGTGCCAGCAGCCCTGGACAGGGTCGAGGTGAAAAACTGTTTTTT.

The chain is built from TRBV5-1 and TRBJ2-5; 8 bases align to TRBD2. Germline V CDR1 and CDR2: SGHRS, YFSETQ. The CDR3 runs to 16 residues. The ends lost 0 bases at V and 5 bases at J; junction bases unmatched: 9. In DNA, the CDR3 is TGCGCCAGCAGCTTGGTAAGCGGGGGCCCGAGGGAGACCCAGTACTTC. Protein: CASSLVSGGPRETQYF.

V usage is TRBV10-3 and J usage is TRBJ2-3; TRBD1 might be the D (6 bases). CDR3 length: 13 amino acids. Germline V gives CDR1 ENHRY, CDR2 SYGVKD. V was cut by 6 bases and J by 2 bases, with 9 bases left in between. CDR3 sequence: CAIRDSDTDTQYF. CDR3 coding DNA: TGTGCCATCAGGGACAGTGACACAGATACGCAGTATTTT.